These T cell receptor beta chains were read from a single sample in a study of blood T cell repertoires in COVID-19. Clones were sequenced by immunoSEQ multiplex PCR, and TCRdb holds only the in-frame ones, with some missing. The sample carries about 190,000 clones, 75% to 90% recorded once. Sample: peripheral blood. Every receptor here comes from a young man with acute or convalescent COVID-19. Both conserved end residues are trimmed from each CDR3.

>TRBV6-5|TRBJ2-3
ASSYYEREGLDTQY
>TRBV27|TRBJ2-1
ASSSLGGNHNEQF
>TRBV2|TRBJ1-5
ASSFAQAVEPQH
>TRBV4-1|TRBJ2-3
ASSQRTSGGPSDTQY
>TRBV9|TRBJ2-2
ASSNAGTHTGELF
>TRBV25-1|TRBJ2-7
ASRASGSPYEQY
>TRBV2|TRBJ1-4
ASGLPGGKLF
>TRBV3-1/TRBV3-2|TRBJ2-7
ASSPLGTFEQY
>TRBV27|TRBJ2-7
ASSPGDEQY
>TRBV4-1|TRBJ2-7
ASSQASGRYYEQY
>TRBV5-1|TRBJ2-3
ASSLVPGKIDTQY
>TRBV19|TRBJ1-6
ASSIGVRDSPLH
>TRBV6-5|TRBJ2-7
ASSNQGSTYEQY
>TRBV28|TRBJ2-7
ASTQSGRHYEQY
>TRBV18|TRBJ2-1
ASSPTLAGGNEQF
>TRBV3-1/TRBV3-2|TRBJ2-5
ASSQDPATQETQY
>TRBV3-1/TRBV3-2|TRBJ2-2
ASSQDRVLGTGELF
>TRBV5-1|TRBJ2-7
ASSQGQVLFGEQY
>TRBV7-9|TRBJ1-5
ASSLGAGRGRGQPQH
>TRBV18|TRBJ1-1
ASSPRDPGVKTEAF
>TRBV27|TRBJ1-4
ASSPLEAGTNEKLF
>TRBV7-6|TRBJ2-2
ASSLEGGNTGELF
>TRBV18|TRBJ2-5
ASSRIARTVQETQY
>TRBV7-9|TRBJ2-1
ASSLSTEQF
>TRBV9|TRBJ2-5
ASSVGEWARGETQY
>TRBV5-1|TRBJ2-2
ASSQGQQNTGELF
>TRBV6-1|TRBJ2-7
ASSESPGLYSYEQY
>TRBV10-1|TRBJ2-2
ASSEQGRNTGELF
>TRBV5-1|TRBJ1-2
ASSSDRDGYGYT
>TRBV2|TRBJ2-5
ASTREAGGRGETQY
>TRBV7-8|TRBJ2-1
ASLAGGRNEQF
>TRBV6-6|TRBJ2-1
AIHSGSSYNEQF
>TRBV29-1|TRBJ2-7
SAAEVYEQY
>TRBV3-1/TRBV3-2|TRBJ1-3
ASSQGARSSGNTIY
>TRBV5-1|TRBJ2-1
ASSSLAGGSNEQF
>TRBV14|TRBJ1-2
ASRGRIGYGYT
>TRBV30|TRBJ2-1
ACGRGRYNEQF
>TRBV25-1|TRBJ2-1
ASSEYGREWNEQF
>TRBV2|TRBJ2-2
ASNRQGARGTGELF
>TRBV19|TRBJ1-6
ASSDQGYNSPLH
>TRBV30|TRBJ2-3
AWSSTDTQY